This T cell receptor (beta chain) derives from a study of CD8 T cells in ankylosing spondylitis. The CDR3 has 13 residues. Trimming left V 5 bases short and J 6 bases short, with 12 bases between. Making the TCR beta libraries involved quantitative 5'-RACE with molecular barcodes. MiXCR, run by TCRdb on the 5' RACE reads, gives a single entry per CDR3 protein. The sample yields some 130,000 distinct CDR3 sequences, roughly 6.6% seen once. The sample holds many counts of this clonotype. Its antigen is unknown. General study findings and limits: Disease-associated clones were reportedly significantly overrepresented in matched ankylosing spondylitis synovial fluid. Previous work reported some of these motif variants in the synovial fluid and blood of reactive arthritis.

Sequencing was done on a sample of blood, either unsorted or a sorted T cell fraction (not recorded which). V is TRBV12-3 or TRBV12-4 and J is TRBJ2-3; possibly TRBD1 for D (5 bases). The TCR comes from a female donor with ankylosing spondylitis or in good health (not recorded which). CDR3 bases: TGTGCCAGCAGTCAGACCAGGGCGGATACGCAGTATTTT. This sequence encodes CASSQTRADTQYF.